This entry lists 2 T cell receptor beta chains sequenced from one sample in a study of CD8+ T cells in alopecia areata. Documented treatment: oral pan-JAK inhibitor, 5-10 mg twice daily. RNA was extracted and reverse transcribed into cDNA as the sequencing template. The method was immunoSEQ multiplex PCR; TCRdb's version includes in-frame clones alone and lacks a portion of them. Of 110,000 or so clones in the sample, roughly 56% are singletons; the top ten hold about 3.2%. The sequencing used CD4+ T cells sorted from blood, collected at week 24, from a patient treated with tofacitinib. The source of these receptors is a human donor with alopecia areata.

The rearrangement uses TRBV4-3 and TRBJ1-1, with 7 bases fitting TRBD1. The CDR3 runs 15 residues. Germline V CDR1 and CDR2: LGHNA, YSLEER. V shed 2 bases, J shed 3 bases, and the junction held 6 bases outside the gene matches. The CDR3 bases are TGCGCCAGCAGCCAAACAGGGGACTGGTACACTGAAGCTTTCTTT. This sequence encodes CASSQTGDWYTEAFF.

This clone was recorded a few times. Additional DNA sequences in this sample encode the identical CDR3. The chain joins TRBV4-3 to TRBJ1-4; perhaps TRBD1 as D (6 bases). Germline CDR1 is LGHNA and CDR2 is YSLEER. V lost 3 bases to trimming and J lost 2 bases, with 7 bases between them. The CDR3 loop spans 14 amino acids. The CDR3 sequence: CASSQDSTNEKLFF. CDR3 in DNA: TGCGCCAGCAGCCAGGACAGTACTAATGAAAAACTGTTTTTT.